This T cell receptor beta chain was identified during a study of CD8 T cells in Susac syndrome. The ends were cut back, 0 bases at V and 8 bases at J, with 14 bases in the middle. Germline assignment: CDR1 LGHDT and CDR2 YNNKEL (reference sequence). The CDR3 loop spans 14 amino acids. Healthy donors were controls matched for age and sex. Negative magnetic isolation gave CD8+ and CD4+ cells; FACS enriched CD8+ TEMRA. Reverse transcription of about 0.5 to 1 ug RNA was carried out with random hexamers. Amplification of TCR beta CDR3 was carried out by immunoSEQ multiplex PCR, which covered 54 Vbeta and 13 Jbeta segments. MiXCR, applied by TCRdb to the immunoSEQ multiplex PCR reads, yields one record per CDR3 protein. The sample holds some 130,000 distinct CDR3 sequences, about 95% seen once.

The TCR originated in a human donor in good health. The chain recombines TRBV3-1 with TRBJ2-7; either TRBD1 or TRBD2 may fit D (5 bases each). The sample was CD4+ T cells from PBMCs. CDR3 in amino acids: CASSQDSRGAKQYF. DNA of the CDR3: TGTGCCAGCAGCCAAGATTCCCGAGGGGCCAAGCAGTACTTC.